The 23 T cell receptor beta chains below all came from one sample that was sequenced in a study of cytomegalovirus exposure and HLA in healthy donors. The PCR had 60 Vbeta and 13 Jbeta primers. Method: immunoSEQ multiplex PCR; TCRdb's copy keeps in-frame clones and lacks some. The table has 150,000 to 200,000 clones, approximately 86% seen once; the top ten hold roughly 1.9%. The sample comprised PBMCs. The receptors originated from a woman in her late teens or twenties in good health and CMV-seronegative.

The gene calls are TRBV28 and TRBJ2-7; the D gene is possibly TRBD2 (6 bases). Germline V lookup: CDR1 MDHEN, CDR2 SYDVKM. The V end was cut by 7 bases, the J end by 3 bases, with 16 bases between. The CDR3 consists of 14 residues. This CDR3 reads CASISRDFNYEQYF. In DNA form, the CDR3 reads TGTGCCAGCATCAGCCGGGACTTCAACTACGAGCAGTACTTC. Combining the CDR3 with reference TRBV28 and TRBJ2-7 gives the whole variable domain DVKVTQSSRYLVKRTGEKVFLECVQDMDHENMFWYRQDPGLGLRLIYFSYDVKMKEKGDIPEGYSVSREKKERFSLILESASTNQTSMYLCASISRDFNYEQYFGPGTRLTVT.

This chain uses TRBV5-1 with TRBJ2-6, with D perhaps TRBD2 (5 bases). Germline loops: CDR1 SGHRS, CDR2 YFSETQ. The CDR3 loop spans 15 amino acids. The ends were cut back, 4 bases at V and 6 bases at J, with 14 bases in the middle. The CDR3 sequence is CASSRESRVANVLTF. The CDR3 DNA follows: TGCGCCAGCAGCCGGGAATCTCGCGTGGCCAACGTCCTGACTTTC.

This clone appeared once. This rearrangement joins TRBV19 to TRBJ1-1; possibly TRBD1 for D (5 bases). The CDR3 has 13 residues. With 3 bases removed from V and 3 bases from J, the gap between germline ends came to 8 bases. The germline gives CDR1 LNHDA, CDR2 SQIVND (reference sequence). The CDR3 loop is CASSIVRDTEAFF. Written as DNA, the CDR3 is TGTGCCAGTAGTATCGTCAGGGACACTGAAGCTTTCTTT.

The V call is TRBV15, the J call TRBJ2-7, with a weak D call TRBD1 (5 bases). CDR1 LNHNV and CDR2 YYDKDF come from the germline V gene (reference sequence). V gave up 4 bases and J gave up 6 bases, with 10 bases separating them. This CDR3 has 12 residues. In DNA, the CDR3 is TGTGCCACCAGCAAAACCGACAGCGAGCAGTACTTC. Its translation is CATSKTDSEQYF.

V gene TRBV7-9 combines with J gene TRBJ2-6; possible D gene TRBD1, 6 bases. The CDR3 covers 15 residues. Trimming shortened V by 5 bases and J by 4 bases, and 12 bases separated the two germline ends. Germline-derived CDR1 and CDR2 are SEHNR and FQNEAQ (reference sequence). The CDR3 spells CASSLWGTGANVLTF. The CDR3 nucleotides read TGTGCCAGCAGCCTATGGGGGACAGGGGCCAACGTCCTGACTTTC. Drawing the rest from reference TRBV7-9 and TRBJ2-6, the complete variable domain is DTGVSQNPRHKITKRGQNVTFRCDPISEHNRLYWYRQTLGQGPEFLTYFQNEAQLEKSRLLSDRFSAERPKGSFSTLEIQRTEQGDSAMYLCASSLWGTGANVLTFGAGSRLTVL.

V and J are TRBV27 and TRBJ2-3; 11 nucleotides agree with TRBD2. The trim removed 5 bases at V and 4 bases at J, leaving 5 bases unmatched. Germline loops: CDR1 MNHEY, CDR2 SMNVEV (reference sequence). There are 15 residues in the CDR3. The CDR3 DNA is TGTGCCAGCAGTGCACTAGCGGGAGTCCCAGATACGCAGTATTTT. Protein product: CASSALAGVPDTQYF.

This clone was observed a single time. The chain has TRBV28 and TRBJ2-1; TRBD1 aligns across 8 bases. The CDR3 is 14 residues long. After removal of 5 bases from V and 8 bases from J, the junction contained 8 bases not matched to a gene. From germline, CDR1 is MDHEN and CDR2 SYDVKM. CDR3 amino acids: CASSLSGGKYEQFF. The CDR3 nucleotides are TGTGCCAGCAGTCTCTCAGGGGGCAAGTATGAGCAGTTCTTC.

The chain carries TRBV2 and TRBJ1-2; no firm D call. The CDR3 extends over 12 amino acids. The germline V gene encodes CDR1 SNHLY and CDR2 FYNNEI. V lost 6 bases and J lost 7, with 12 bases in between. Here the CDR3 reads CASSRGLPGYTF. The DNA of the CDR3 is TGTGCCAGCAGCCGCGGGCTGCCTGGCTACACCTTC.

The rearrangement links TRBV6-1 to TRBJ1-2, with a weak D call TRBD1 (5 bases). V lost 6 bases and J 7 bases, leaving 12 bases between the germline ends. The CDR3 sequence is 12 residues long. Per the germline V gene, CDR1 is MNHNS and CDR2 is SASEGT. CDR3 amino acids: CASSTGTRGYTF. CDR3 nucleotides: TGTGCCAGCAGCACTGGGACTCGTGGCTACACCTTC.

The genes are TRBV6-5 and TRBJ1-6; no definite D call. Germline V CDR1 and CDR2: MNHEY, SVGAGI. CDR3 length equals 15 residues. With 8 bases removed from V and 7 bases from J, the gap between germline ends came to 18 bases. The DNA for the CDR3 is TGTGCCAGCTCGCCCGGGGTTTTGAGGAATTCACCCCTCCACTTT. Protein: CASSPGVLRNSPLHF.

The chain joins TRBV4-1 to TRBJ1-4; a weak D match, TRBD1 (6 bases). Germline assignment: CDR1 MGHRA and CDR2 YSYEKL. Trimming pared 0 bases from V and 8 bases from J, leaving 16 bases between. The CDR3 runs 16 residues. The CDR3 DNA sequence: TGCGCCAGCAGCCAAGATCTAGGGAAGGGGGACGAAAAACTGTTTTTT. Residues: CASSQDLGKGDEKLFF.

The CDR3, as DNA: TGCGCCAGCAGCCAAGAATCGCTAGCGGGGAACACCGGGGAGCTGTTTTTT. Protein sequence: CASSQESLAGNTGELFF. The chain is built from TRBV4-1 and TRBJ2-2; 8 bases agree with TRBD2. CDR3 size: 17 residues. The junction had 4 bases not matched to a gene; V was cut back by 0 bases and J by 1 base. CDR1 and CDR2 from the germline V gene are MGHRA and YSYEKL.

The rearrangement links TRBV15 to TRBJ1-4, with 8 bases that match TRBD1. The CDR3 covers 15 residues. The germline gives CDR1 LNHNV, CDR2 YYDKDF (reference sequence). V lost 3 bases to trimming and J lost 8 bases; unmatched junction nucleotides: 8. The CDR3 spells CATSRGTGGDEKLFF. CDR3 nucleotide sequence: TGTGCCACCAGCAGGGGCACAGGGGGGGACGAAAAACTGTTTTTT.

The chain recombines TRBV30 with TRBJ1-5; no clear D gene. This CDR3 is 15 amino acids long. The germline V gene encodes CDR1 GTSNPN and CDR2 SVGIG (reference sequence). Trimming stripped 3 bases from V and 0 bases from J, with 12 bases between. The chain's CDR3 is CAWSLPGNSNQPQHF. The CDR3 nucleotides read TGTGCCTGGAGCTTGCCGGGGAATAGCAATCAGCCCCAGCATTTT.

V is TRBV30 and J is TRBJ2-4; maybe TRBD2 (5 bases). Germline assignment: CDR1 GTSNPN and CDR2 SVGIG (reference sequence). The germline V and J ends were trimmed by 4 bases and 8 bases, with 18 bases remaining between them. CDR3 length equals 14 residues. CDR3 DNA: TGTGCCTGGAACCGGGCCTCAAGAGGGCACATTCAGTACTTC. Translation: CAWNRASRGHIQYF.

The chain uses TRBV27 and TRBJ2-1; 14 bases are a match to TRBD2. From germline, CDR1 is MNHEY and CDR2 SMNVEV (reference sequence). The CDR3 is 17 residues long. V lost 2 bases to trimming and J lost 9 bases; unmatched junction nucleotides: 9. The CDR3 DNA follows: TGTGCCAGCAGTTTAAGAGGTGGACTAGCGGGAGGCGGTGAGCAGTTCTTC. This codes for CASSLRGGLAGGGEQFF.

V usage is TRBV5-1 and J usage is TRBJ2-5, with TRBD2 identical over 8 bases. The CDR3 runs 14 residues. The J segment lost 1 base and the V segment lost 5 bases, leaving 4 bases of the junction unmatched. From germline, CDR1 is SGHRS and CDR2 YFSETQ. Written as DNA, the CDR3 is TGCGCCAGCAGGGGTAGCGGGACCCAAGAGACCCAGTACTTC. Protein product: CASRGSGTQETQYF.

The J gene is TRBJ2-1, the V gene TRBV10-1; unclear D gene. Per the germline V gene, CDR1 is WNHNN and CDR2 is SYGVQD (reference sequence). Trimming pared 10 bases from V and 2 bases from J, leaving 6 bases between. CDR3 length equals 11 residues. The CDR3 sequence is CATSTYNEQFF. The CDR3 DNA follows: TGCGCCACCTCTACCTACAATGAGCAGTTCTTC.

This sequence joins TRBV27 and TRBJ2-1; possible D gene TRBD2, 6 bases. Between the trimmed V and J ends, which lost 2 bases and 2 bases, there was a span of 13 bases. Germline CDR1 and CDR2: MNHEY and SMNVEV (reference sequence). CDR3 size: 16 residues. CDR3 residues: CASSLLSGRTYNEQFF. CDR3 nucleotides: TGTGCCAGCAGTTTACTTTCAGGGAGGACCTACAATGAGCAGTTCTTC.

The chain has TRBV28 and TRBJ2-7; 12 bases fit TRBD2. This CDR3 is 15 amino acids long. J was trimmed by 3 bases and V by 6 bases; bases with no gene match: 6. Germline V CDR1 and CDR2: MDHEN, SYDVKM. CDR3 sequence (DNA): TGTGCCAGCAGATACGGGACTAGCGGGTACTACGAGCAGTACTTC. This codes for CASRYGTSGYYEQYF.

The chain links TRBV5-4 to TRBJ2-2; 7 bases align to TRBD1. V was clipped by 0 bases and J by 8 bases; unmatched bases: 7. The CDR3 is 15 residues long. Germline V gene lookup returns CDR1 SGHNT and CDR2 YYREEE (reference sequence). The CDR3 DNA reads TGTGCCAGCAGCTTGGAGGGGGCGCGGTTTGGGGAGCTGTTTTTT. Residues: CASSLEGARFGELFF.

The table lists this clone with a count of one. This sequence joins TRBV6-5 and TRBJ2-5; TRBD1 aligns across 10 bases. Germline CDR1 reads MNHEY; CDR2 reads SVGAGI. With 0 bases clipped from V and 6 bases from J, the junction kept 1 base outside the gene matches. The CDR3 consists of 14 residues. CDR3 loop: CASSYSDRGKTQYF. The DNA for the CDR3 is TGTGCCAGCAGTTACTCGGACAGGGGGAAGACCCAGTACTTC.

The chain recombines TRBV18 with TRBJ2-5, with 7 bases that match TRBD1. There are 15 residues in the CDR3. Germline CDR1 is KGHSH and CDR2 is LQKENI. With 6 bases clipped from V and 1 base from J, the junction kept 8 bases outside the gene matches. In DNA form, the CDR3 reads TGTGCCAGCTCTCGTATTGGACAGGTCCAAGAGACCCAGTACTTC. Its protein is CASSRIGQVQETQYF.